The sequence of this T cell receptor beta chain was determined in a study of T-cell memory formation after mild COVID-19. In this sample, this clonotype turned up a few times. The ends lost 0 bases at V and 5 bases at J; junction bases unmatched: 5. This CDR3 comprises 15 residues. Germline CDR1 reads SGHRS; CDR2 reads YFSETQ. MiXCR, applied by TCRdb to the 5' RACE reads, yields one record per CDR3 protein. The sample has just over 400,000 distinct CDR3 sequences; around a quarter are singletons. This sequence joins TRBV5-1 and TRBJ2-1, with 7 bases identical to TRBD1. The specimen was PBMCs or a T cell subset sorted from them (not recorded which). The TCR originated in an adult woman who had mild COVID-19 (a few samples of this study predate the infection). Cell type and time point are not known. The CDR3 here is CASSLGLDRDNEQFF. CDR3 DNA sequence: TGCGCCAGCAGCTTGGGGCTCGACAGGGACAATGAGCAGTTCTTC. Filled out from reference TRBV5-1 and TRBJ2-1, the complete variable domain reads KAGVTQTPRYLIKTRGQQVTLSCSPISGHRSVSWYQQTPGQGLQFLFEYFSETQRNKGNFPGRFSGRQFSNSRSEMNVSTLELGDSALYLCASSLGLDRDNEQFFGPGTRLTVL.